This T cell receptor (beta chain) was sequenced for a study of T cell repertoires in aging, cancer and after chemotherapy. The CDR3 is 15 residues long. The germline gives CDR1 LNHNV, CDR2 YYDKDF (reference sequence). V gave up 1 base and J gave up 6 bases, with 12 bases separating them. Peripheral blood genomic DNA, not sorted cells or RNA, was the template. General study findings and limits: Across the chemotherapy interval, each cancer cohort showed higher median generation probability, suggesting thymic rebound. Compared with age-matched healthy donors, untreated hematological or solid cancer patients showed higher blood TCR clonality.

Comment on this clonotype: Its specificity is not known.

A mixed TRB-A/B primer pool amplified rearranged TRB by multiplex touch-down PCR. TCRdb itself ran the multiplex PCR reads through MiXCR, one entry per CDR3 protein. This table holds 2,200 or so distinct CDR3 sequences, roughly 34% found once. The sequencing input was blood. V is TRBV15 and J is TRBJ1-4; D is unresolved. This TCR derives from a human donor with a solid tumor. This CDR3 reads CATSRGGISDEKLFF. In nucleotides, the CDR3 is TGTGCCACCAGCAGAGGCGGGATTTCCGATGAAAAACTGTTTTTT.